The clone carrying this T cell receptor beta chain was seen many times. The V and J ends lost 4 bases and 0 bases, in that order; junction bases with no gene match: 2. The germline gives CDR1 MNHEY, CDR2 SVGAGI. The CDR3 is made up of 15 amino acids. The data originate from a study of early T cells in non-severe SARS-CoV-2 infection. Individual cDNA molecules received unique molecular identifiers during library preparation. TCRdb passed the 5' RACE reads through MiXCR, listing each CDR3 protein once. In the table there are some 35,000 distinct CDR3 sequences, 3% to 4.5% of which are singletons. The chain carries TRBV6-5 and TRBJ2-2; 7 positions match TRBD1. This sequence was found in an adult who was a healthcare worker with PCR-confirmed SARS-CoV-2 infection or an uninfected control (not recorded which). The sequenced sample consisted of whole blood. The CDR3 nucleotides are TGTGCCAGCAGTTCGGGACAGCCGAACACCGGGGAGCTGTTTTTT. Translating gives CASSSGQPNTGELFF.